A single sample is the source of the 9 T cell receptor beta chains below, sequenced in a study of Graves' ophthalmopathy and Graves' hyperthyroidism (dated by TCRdb to the late 2010s). The sample was run on an Illumina HiSeq 2000. For repertoire sequencing, TCR beta CDR3 regions were amplified from RNA transcripts. HTBI primers and the Qiagen OneStep RT-PCR kit were used in a first-round RT-PCR, which was followed by a second-round multiplex PCR, size selection and purification. The raw public data were reprocessed by TCRdb itself: fastp quality trimming at Q25, MiXCR clonotype calling, in-frame beta chains only. Rows are unified per CDR3 protein, each entry keeping the most common DNA and genes. The sample table lists 580,000 or so distinct CDR3 sequences, less than 45% of them with a count of one. The ten top clones hold around 4% of the sample. Input material: peripheral blood or thyroid tissue (not recorded which). The receptors originated from an adult man with Graves' hyperthyroidism.

J is TRBJ2-7 and V is TRBV3-1; D perhaps matches TRBD2 (6 bases). The CDR3 is 15 amino acids. Germline-derived CDR1 and CDR2 are LGHDT and YNNKEL (reference sequence). V dropped 4 bases and J dropped 3 bases, with 16 bases sitting between them. The CDR3 here is CASSLQWEVNYEQYF. The CDR3 DNA follows: TGTGCCAGCAGCCTACAGTGGGAGGTTAACTACGAGCAGTACTTC.

As concerns this clonotype: It may be a read error: a sequence one base away is much more abundant. The genes are TRBV24-1 and TRBJ2-7; tentative D call: TRBD1 (6 bases). Germline V gives CDR1 KGHDR, CDR2 SFDVKD. The CDR3 contains 11 residues. V lost 3 bases, J lost 8 bases, and 7 bases lay in between. The CDR3 spells CATSDRGKQYF. CDR3 bases: TGTGCCACCAGTGATAGGGGGAAGCAGTACTTC.

With regard to this clonotype: A much larger clone is a single base away; this may be a read error. V and J are TRBV29-1 and TRBJ1-1; D ambiguous. The CDR3 is 11 residues long. Germline V gene data show CDR1 as SQVTM and CDR2 as ANQGSEA. CDR3 amino acids: CGVMGYTEAFF. The CDR3 DNA is TGCGGCGTTATGGGGTACACTGAAGCTTTCTTT.

J is TRBJ2-7 and V is TRBV24-1, with D perhaps matching TRBD1 or TRBD2 (5 bases each). V gave up 4 bases and J gave up 6 bases, with 18 bases separating them. Germline values: CDR1 KGHDR, CDR2 SFDVKD. This CDR3 has 15 residues. The CDR3 loop is CATSDPGTGTREQYF. Written as DNA, the CDR3 is TGTGCCACCAGTGACCCCGGGACGGGGACGCGCGAGCAGTACTTC.

This clonotype was picked up many times. The V and J genes are TRBV19 and TRBJ1-2; D remains ambiguous. V lost 0 bases, J lost 3 bases, and 8 bases lay in between. This CDR3 spans 14 amino acids. CDR1 and CDR2 (germline): LNHDA, SQIVND (reference sequence). The CDR3 nucleotides are TGTGCCAGTAGTATAGATCGCGTCGACTATGGCTACACCTTC. Amino acid sequence: CASSIDRVDYGYTF.

The chain uses TRBV29-1 and TRBJ1-6, with TRBD1 matching 7 bases. The CDR3 is made up of 12 amino acids. The J segment lost 4 bases and the V segment lost 7 bases, leaving 1 base of the junction unmatched. Germline lookup yields CDR1 SQVTM and CDR2 ANQGSEA. As DNA, the CDR3 is TGCAGCGGGGGACAGTATAATTCACCCCTCCACTTT. This codes for CSGGQYNSPLHF. The full variable domain, rest sourced from reference TRBV29-1 and TRBJ1-6, is SAVISQKPSRDICQRGTSLTIQCQVDSQVTMMFWYRQQPGQSLTLIATANQGSEATYESGFVIDKFPISRPNLTFSTLTVSNMSPEDSSIYLCSGGQYNSPLHFGNGTRLTVT.

The chain couples TRBV2 to TRBJ1-5, with a tentative D call TRBD1 (5 bases). The CDR3 spans 15 residues. V lost 7 bases to trimming and J lost 2 bases, with 15 bases between them. Germline CDR1 is SNHLY and CDR2 is FYNNEI. The CDR3 loop reads CASIPPEGRNQPQHF. In nucleotides, the CDR3 is TGTGCCAGCATTCCCCCAGAGGGACGCAATCAGCCCCAGCATTTT.

The genes are TRBV29-1 and TRBJ1-2; 8 bases are shared with TRBD1. The CDR3 runs 13 residues. Germline loops: CDR1 SQVTM, CDR2 ANQGSEA. V lost 1 base to trimming and J lost 4 bases; unmatched junction nucleotides: 2. The CDR3 DNA sequence: TGCAGCGTTGAAGTCGGACAGGGCTATGGCTACACCTTC. It codes for CSVEVGQGYGYTF. Together with reference TRBV29-1 and TRBJ1-2, the CDR3 gives the full variable domain: SAVISQKPSRDICQRGTSLTIQCQVDSQVTMMFWYRQQPGQSLTLIATANQGSEATYESGFVIDKFPISRPNLTFSTLTVSNMSPEDSSIYLCSVEVGQGYGYTFGSGTRLTVV.

This clonotype was observed many times. The chain employs TRBV29-1 and TRBJ2-7; 8 bases match TRBD2. Germline-derived CDR1 and CDR2 are SQVTM and ANQGSEA. The length of the CDR3 is 17 residues. Germline trimming cut 3 bases from V and 2 bases from J; bases unmatched to any gene: 15. In nucleotides, the CDR3 is TGCAGCGTTGAGTTGGGTTTGGCGGGGGGCCCTACCTACGAGCAGTACTTC. Translation gives CSVELGLAGGPTYEQYF.